The source of this T cell receptor beta chain is a study of blood T cell repertoires in COVID-19. Study details: The study drew acute and convalescent COVID-19 samples from the United States, Italy and Spain. Nucleic acid was either cDNA or gDNA, and it came from T cells, B-cell-depleted T cells, or PBMCs.

CDR3 length: 14 amino acids. Trimming pared 3 bases from V and 5 bases from J, leaving 16 bases between. CDR1 is DFQATT, CDR2 SNEGSKA, per germline (reference sequence). Original methodology: Quantification of nucleated cells was approximated via reference gene primer amplification. TCRdb's table, derived via immunoSEQ multiplex PCR, lists solely in-frame clones and lacks some. That table furnishes V, J and clone size, whereas the DNA furnished D and trimming. Of a few hundred thousand clones listed, about 80% are singletons. The chain recombines TRBV20-1 with TRBJ1-1; no reliable D call. Sequencing was carried out using peripheral blood. This receptor was taken from a woman of 80 years or more with acute or convalescent COVID-19. This chain's CDR3 is CSASSKRGTTEAFF. DNA of the CDR3: TGCAGTGCTAGTTCGAAGCGGGGAACTACTGAAGCTTTCTTT.